Listed below are T cell receptor beta chains from one sample, sequenced in a study of T cells expressing NK-cell markers. For each CDR3 protein, TCRdb gives one entry from its re-call of the 5' RACE reads, without DNA. This repertoire includes 300,000 to 500,000 distinct CDR3 sequences. The sequenced material came from blood T cells: a sorted CD56 or NKG2C T cell subset, CD4+ or CD8+ T cells, or bulk PBMC T cells (not recorded which). All receptors come from a woman aged 45-59 years in good health. Both conserved end residues are part of each CDR3. Fields, in order: V gene, J gene, CDR3 protein.

V gene: TRBV5-1
J gene: TRBJ2-1
CDR3 protein: CASSFDNEQFF

V gene: TRBV28
J gene: TRBJ1-4
CDR3 protein: CALSGGGEKLFF

V gene: TRBV20-1
J gene: TRBJ2-3
CDR3 protein: CSARDWEADTQYF

V gene: TRBV2
J gene: TRBJ2-3
CDR3 protein: CASMEYPDSTDTQYF

V gene: TRBV28
J gene: TRBJ1-2
CDR3 protein: CASNNLPNYGYTF

V gene: TRBV24-1
J gene: TRBJ2-3
CDR3 protein: CATSDFASTDTQYF

V gene: TRBV3-1
J gene: TRBJ2-1
CDR3 protein: CASRTSGRTYNEQFF

V gene: TRBV3-1
J gene: TRBJ2-7
CDR3 protein: CASSQEGILAGTYEQYF

V gene: TRBV27
J gene: TRBJ2-1
CDR3 protein: CASWRRQSYNEQFF

V gene: TRBV12-3/TRBV12-4
J gene: TRBJ2-1
CDR3 protein: CASTLTSELEQFF

V gene: TRBV3-1
J gene: TRBJ2-1
CDR3 protein: CASSRSGTAHNEQFF

V gene: TRBV15
J gene: TRBJ1-4
CDR3 protein: CATSRARGTNEKLFF

V gene: TRBV27
J gene: TRBJ2-2
CDR3 protein: CASSLTRGELFF

V gene: TRBV5-5
J gene: TRBJ2-1
CDR3 protein: CASSLVGAESYNEQFF

V gene: TRBV7-6
J gene: TRBJ1-1
CDR3 protein: CASSMNTNTEAFF

V gene: TRBV5-1
J gene: TRBJ2-7
CDR3 protein: CASSLGERLEQYF

V gene: TRBV12-3/TRBV12-4
J gene: TRBJ1-1
CDR3 protein: CASSFPSGPGTEAFF

V gene: TRBV12-3/TRBV12-4
J gene: TRBJ1-1
CDR3 protein: CASSSGYEAFF

V gene: TRBV5-1
J gene: TRBJ2-4
CDR3 protein: CASSEGQENIQYF

V gene: TRBV20-1
J gene: TRBJ1-2
CDR3 protein: CSARGRDRGDYGYTF

V gene: TRBV9
J gene: TRBJ1-1
CDR3 protein: CASSVTGNTEAFF

V gene: TRBV6-1
J gene: TRBJ2-5
CDR3 protein: CASSVGTSGIGETQYF

V gene: TRBV20-1
J gene: TRBJ2-4
CDR3 protein: CSARERLLTAKNIQYF

V gene: TRBV7-9
J gene: TRBJ2-3
CDR3 protein: CASSLRTSGPNVVWDTQYF

V gene: TRBV27
J gene: TRBJ1-4
CDR3 protein: CASRANEKLFF

V gene: TRBV20-1
J gene: TRBJ2-1
CDR3 protein: CSATRDLLNEQFF

V gene: TRBV11-3
J gene: TRBJ2-1
CDR3 protein: CASSSDRGLSGSYNEQFF

V gene: TRBV20-1
J gene: TRBJ2-4
CDR3 protein: CSATLGGIQYF

V gene: TRBV28
J gene: TRBJ2-1
CDR3 protein: CASSLRAGGWYNEQFF

V gene: TRBV3-1
J gene: TRBJ2-7
CDR3 protein: CASSQVLAGGVEQYF

V gene: TRBV14
J gene: TRBJ2-7
CDR3 protein: CASSLRAGVEQYF

V gene: TRBV6-5
J gene: TRBJ1-6
CDR3 protein: CASSYDRQGSWSPLHF

V gene: TRBV7-8
J gene: TRBJ1-4
CDR3 protein: CASTRVTGRLFF

V gene: TRBV5-5
J gene: TRBJ2-7
CDR3 protein: CASSLVTLGEQYF

V gene: TRBV5-1
J gene: TRBJ2-2
CDR3 protein: CASSFLPGGPSGELFF

V gene: TRBV19
J gene: TRBJ1-1
CDR3 protein: CASSIGQYTEAFF

V gene: TRBV27
J gene: TRBJ1-1
CDR3 protein: CASREYSGQAFF

V gene: TRBV27
J gene: TRBJ2-7
CDR3 protein: CASSGDHYEQYF

V gene: TRBV29-1
J gene: TRBJ1-2
CDR3 protein: CSAPETGGGSGYTF

V gene: TRBV12-3/TRBV12-4
J gene: TRBJ1-1
CDR3 protein: CASSLAQGSGEAFF

V gene: TRBV24-1
J gene: TRBJ2-2
CDR3 protein: CATRTGTGGAGELFF

V gene: TRBV7-8
J gene: TRBJ2-7
CDR3 protein: CASSLASGSPPQYF

V gene: TRBV6-5
J gene: TRBJ1-1
CDR3 protein: CASSYLPPGQGFNTEAFF

V gene: TRBV27
J gene: TRBJ1-5
CDR3 protein: CASNRTGRALNQPQHF

V gene: TRBV10-3
J gene: TRBJ2-1
CDR3 protein: CAIRGTENEQFF

V gene: TRBV6-1
J gene: TRBJ1-4
CDR3 protein: CASSLRRAAEKLFF

V gene: TRBV4-1
J gene: TRBJ1-3
CDR3 protein: CASSPSDSRNTIYF

V gene: TRBV4-1
J gene: TRBJ2-2
CDR3 protein: CASSQAGGANTGELFF

V gene: TRBV5-6
J gene: TRBJ2-1
CDR3 protein: CASSLSPRLAGETREQFF

V gene: TRBV21-1
J gene: TRBJ2-5
CDR3 protein: CASTPMLPSGRASTETQYF

V gene: TRBV20-1
J gene: TRBJ2-1
CDR3 protein: CSARDLKTSLVNEQFF

V gene: TRBV15
J gene: TRBJ1-2
CDR3 protein: CATSSRQGRFGGYTF

V gene: TRBV10-3
J gene: TRBJ1-2
CDR3 protein: CAIQKGGRGSNYGYTF

V gene: TRBV7-9
J gene: TRBJ2-7
CDR3 protein: CASSSMLGLPLEQYF

V gene: TRBV4-1
J gene: TRBJ1-1
CDR3 protein: CASSQVVVTEAFF

V gene: TRBV7-9
J gene: TRBJ1-1
CDR3 protein: CASSLGGEEAFF

V gene: TRBV29-1
J gene: TRBJ2-7
CDR3 protein: CSVAPRDKSYEQYF

V gene: TRBV27
J gene: TRBJ2-3
CDR3 protein: CASRTIRNTQYF

V gene: TRBV29-1
J gene: TRBJ2-1
CDR3 protein: CSVLRAPNEQFF